Below are 17 T cell receptor beta chains sequenced from a single sample in a study of identical twins (dated by TCRdb to 2016 to 2017). Libraries were made using 5' RACE. Data came from an Illumina HiSeq 2000. Through fastp at Q25 and MiXCR, TCRdb rebuilt clones from the public reads, retaining in-frame beta chains. Records with the same CDR3 protein are collapsed into one entry carrying the most frequent genes and DNA. For this sample the table gives 520,000 or so distinct CDR3 sequences, of which 20% to 25% were detected only once. Of the sample, roughly 0.91% is held by the ten largest clones. The same data also contributed to another study, on T cells expressing NK-cell markers.

Sample: CD4+ T cells sorted from blood. These receptors originate from a woman aged 18-35 years in good health.

This clonotype came up a few times. The chain couples TRBV5-5 to TRBJ2-2; 8 bases match TRBD2. There are 17 residues in the CDR3. CDR1 SGHKS and CDR2 YYEKEE come from the germline V gene (reference sequence). Germline trimming cut 5 bases from V and 0 bases from J; bases unmatched to any gene: 9. DNA for the CDR3: TGTGCCAGCAGACCCCGAACTAGCGGCGCGAACACCGGGGAGCTGTTTTTT. Translating it yields CASRPRTSGANTGELFF.

As regards this clonotype: A read error may be the cause here, since a much bigger clone is one base away. The chain recombines TRBV6-5 with TRBJ2-2; D gene ambiguous. The length of the CDR3 is 12 residues. In germline, CDR1 is MNHEY, CDR2 SVGAGI. Trimming shortened V by 0 bases and J by 7 bases, and 3 bases separated the two germline ends. In DNA form, the CDR3 reads TGTGCCAGCAGTTACTCGTACGGGGAGCTGTTTTTT. Translation: CASSYSYGELFF.

This clonotype has a count of ten or more. V and J are TRBV29-1 and TRBJ2-7, with 10 bases lining up with TRBD1. Germline V gene lookup returns CDR1 SQVTM and CDR2 ANQGSEA. The length of the CDR3 is 13 residues. J lost 5 bases, V lost 6 bases, and 7 bases had no gene match. CDR3 in amino acids: CSVTGQGTHEQYF. CDR3 bases: TGCAGCGTGACGGGACAGGGGACCCACGAGCAGTACTTC.

The genes are TRBV11-2 and TRBJ2-3; 8 bases are a match to TRBD2. CDR3 length: 18 residues. The V and J ends lost 0 bases and 2 bases, in that order; junction bases with no gene match: 10. The V gene's germline CDR1 is SGHAT and CDR2 FQNNGV. CDR3: CASSLDGLASGYTDTQYF. The CDR3, as DNA: TGTGCCAGCAGCTTAGACGGTTTGGCTAGCGGGTACACAGATACGCAGTATTTT.

CDR3 sequence (DNA): TGTGCCAGCAGCGTCGGGGGTAGGGAGACCCAGTACTTC. This gives the protein CASSVGGRETQYF. The J gene is TRBJ2-5, the V gene TRBV9, with D possibly matching TRBD2 (6 bases). Trimming pared 2 bases from V and 5 bases from J, leaving 10 bases between. The CDR3 is 13 amino acids. Germline loops: CDR1 SGDLS, CDR2 YYNGEE.

This clonotype was seen only a few times. The V call is TRBV9, the J call TRBJ2-3, with D maybe TRBD1 (6 bases). Germline values: CDR1 SGDLS, CDR2 YYNGEE. Trimming took 6 bases from V and 1 from J, leaving 9 bases between them. CDR3 size: 13 residues. CDR3 sequence: CASTRTGTDTQYF. Here the CDR3 DNA reads TGTGCCAGCACCAGGACAGGCACAGATACGCAGTATTTT.

DNA for the CDR3: TGTGCCAGCAGCCCCCGTAGCGTACAGTTCTTC. It translates to CASSPRSVQFF. The J gene is TRBJ2-1, the V gene TRBV7-9, with D tentatively TRBD2 (5 bases). V lost 5 bases and J 13 bases, leaving 12 bases between the germline ends. CDR3 length: 11 residues. Germline loops: CDR1 SEHNR, CDR2 FQNEAQ (reference sequence).

The rearrangement joins TRBV7-2 to TRBJ2-4, with 10 positions matching TRBD2. CDR1 and CDR2 from the germline V gene are SGHTA and FQGNSA. The CDR3 totals 17 residues. With 4 bases clipped from V and 4 bases from J, the junction kept 10 bases outside the gene matches. In DNA, the CDR3 is TGTGCCAGCAGCTCTCAGGCCTTACTAGCGGGAAAAAACATTCAGTACTTC. Translated, it gives CASSSQALLAGKNIQYF.

The V and J genes are TRBV2 and TRBJ2-5, with a weak D call TRBD2 (6 bases). This CDR3 is 14 amino acids long. Trimming left V 2 bases short and J 2 bases short, with 9 bases between. Germline CDR1 reads SNHLY; CDR2 reads FYNNEI. In DNA, the CDR3 is TGTGCCAGCAGTGAATCTAGCGCACAAGAGACCCAGTACTTC. Amino acids: CASSESSAQETQYF. The whole variable domain, filled in from reference TRBV2 and TRBJ2-5, reads EPEVTQTPSHQVTQMGQEVILRCVPISNHLYFYWYRQILGQKVEFLVSFYNNEISEKSEIFDDQFSVERPDGSNFTLKIRSTKLEDSAMYFCASSESSAQETQYFGPGTRLLVL.

The V and J genes are TRBV11-2 and TRBJ2-1, with TRBD2 matching over 13 bases. Unmatched junction bases numbered 9, after V lost 6 bases and J lost 7 bases. Looked up from germline, CDR1 is SGHAT and CDR2 is FQNNGV. The CDR3 is made up of 16 amino acids. CDR3 residues: CASRPPGLAGPNEQFF. The CDR3 nucleotides are TGTGCCAGCAGGCCGCCGGGACTAGCGGGACCAAATGAGCAGTTCTTC.

The table lists this clonotype with a count of one. The rearrangement uses TRBV28 and TRBJ2-7; D is unclear. Trimming removed 3 bases at V and 7 bases at J, with 13 bases between. Germline CDR1 reads MDHEN; CDR2 reads SYDVKM. This CDR3 is 13 amino acids long. The CDR3 region is CASSLSASGEQYF. In DNA, the CDR3 is TGTGCCAGCAGTTTGTCCGCGTCTGGGGAGCAGTACTTC. Variable domain in full (rest from reference TRBV28 and TRBJ2-7): DVKVTQSSRYLVKRTGEKVFLECVQDMDHENMFWYRQDPGLGLRLIYFSYDVKMKEKGDIPEGYSVSREKKERFSLILESASTNQTSMYLCASSLSASGEQYFGPGTRLTVT.

This clonotype was recorded a few times. This chain's CDR3 is CSAVDRSKAYEQYF. The DNA of the CDR3 is TGCAGTGCTGTAGACAGGTCGAAAGCCTACGAGCAGTACTTC. The chain carries TRBV20-1 and TRBJ2-7, with a weak D call TRBD1 (6 bases). CDR3 length: 14 residues. V was shortened by 5 bases and J by 2 bases, with 16 bases between the two germline ends. Germline CDR1 DFQATT, CDR2 SNEGSKA (reference sequence).

The chain recombines TRBV6-5 with TRBJ2-7, with 7 bases identical to TRBD2. The CDR3 has 12 residues. Germline V gives CDR1 MNHEY, CDR2 SVGAGI. V gave up 5 bases and J gave up 6 bases; unmatched junction bases: 4. The CDR3 is CASSRGEFEQYF. DNA of the CDR3: TGTGCCAGCAGTCGGGGGGAGTTCGAGCAGTACTTC.

The V and J genes are TRBV7-2 and TRBJ2-3; D not certain. This CDR3 contains 13 residues. Trimming stripped 0 bases from V and 9 bases from J, with 10 bases between. CDR1 SGHTA and CDR2 FQGNSA come from the germline V gene. For the CDR3, the DNA is TGTGCCAGCAGCTTAGCATCCGGAAACACGCAGTATTTT. This translates into CASSLASGNTQYF.

This clonotype was counted a single time. The rearrangement joins TRBV9 to TRBJ2-1, with a weak D call TRBD2 (5 bases). The V end lost 0 bases, the J end lost 3 bases, and 13 bases lay between the germline ends. This CDR3 comprises 16 residues. The germline V gene has CDR1 SGDLS and CDR2 YYNGEE. The CDR3 region has the DNA TGTGCCAGCAGCGTAGCTCCAGCGGCCTTCTACAATGAGCAGTTCTTC. It codes for CASSVAPAAFYNEQFF.

This clonotype has just a few counts. This chain links TRBV5-6 with TRBJ1-4, with D tentatively TRBD1 (5 bases). The CDR3 length is 14 residues. The ends were cut back, 4 bases at V and 7 bases at J, with 14 bases in the middle. Germline lookup yields CDR1 SGHDT and CDR2 YYEEEE. CDR3 region: CASSPLGAAEKLFF. CDR3 DNA: TGTGCCAGCAGCCCCCTTGGGGCAGCTGAAAAACTGTTTTTT.

The J gene is TRBJ1-1, the V gene TRBV7-9; D unclear. The germline CDR1 and CDR2 sequences are SEHNR and FQNEAQ (reference sequence). The CDR3 is made up of 12 amino acids. The V gene lost 7 bases and the J gene lost 4 bases, with 10 bases spanning the gap. CDR3 DNA sequence: TGTGCCAGCAAGGACGGGAGCACTGAAGCTTTCTTT. Amino acid sequence: CASKDGSTEAFF.